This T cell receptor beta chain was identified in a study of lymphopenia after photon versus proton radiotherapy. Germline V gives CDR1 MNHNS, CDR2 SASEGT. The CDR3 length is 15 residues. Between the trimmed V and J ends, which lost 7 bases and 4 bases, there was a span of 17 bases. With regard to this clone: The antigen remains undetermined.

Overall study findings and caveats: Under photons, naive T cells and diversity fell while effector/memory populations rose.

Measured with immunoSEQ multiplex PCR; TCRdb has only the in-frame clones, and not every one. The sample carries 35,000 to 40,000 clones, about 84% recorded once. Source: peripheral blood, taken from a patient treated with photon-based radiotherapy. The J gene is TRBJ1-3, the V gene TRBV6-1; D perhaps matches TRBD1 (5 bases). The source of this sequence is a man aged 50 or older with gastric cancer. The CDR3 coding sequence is TGTGCCAGCACCATACATGGGGGGAACGGAAACACCATATATTTT. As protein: CASTIHGGNGNTIYF.